This T cell receptor (beta chain) was sequenced during a study of T-cell memory formation after mild COVID-19. 5'RACE, which relied on constant-segment primers, yielded TCR alpha and TCR beta cDNA libraries carrying sample barcodes and UMIs. One entry per CDR3 protein, called by TCRdb with MiXCR from the 5' RACE reads. This sample has around 420,000 distinct CDR3 sequences, with approximately 24% found just once. The origin of this receptor is an adult woman who had mild COVID-19 (a few samples of this study predate the infection). Cell type and time point are not known. Sequencing was done on a sample of PBMCs or a T cell subset sorted from them (not recorded which).

The CDR3 DNA reads as TGTGCCAGCTCGCCGATACCTGCAACTAATGAAAAACTGTTTTTT. As protein: CASSPIPATNEKLFF. The chain carries TRBV18 and TRBJ1-4, with no clear D. V dropped 6 bases and J dropped 0 bases, with 11 bases sitting between them. The germline gives CDR1 KGHSH, CDR2 LQKENI. The CDR3 runs to 15 residues.